Included here is one T cell receptor (beta chain) sequence, with context. This specimen belongs to a study of prognosis after radiotherapy for stage I lung cancer. Two-round multiplex PCR, the amplification method, yielded TCR beta CDR3 from genomic DNA. During first-round PCR, primers specific to each TRBV and TRBJ gene were used. TCRdb passed the multiplex PCR reads through MiXCR, listing each CDR3 protein once. The sample holds about 24,000 distinct CDR3 sequences; approximately 40% are singletons and the top ten take roughly a fifth. Here the sequenced sample was PBMCs, taken before or after stereotactic body radiation therapy (not recorded which). The sequence was collected from a donor aged 50 or older with non-small cell lung cancer.

The CDR3 DNA reads as TGTGCCAGCAGCCAAGCCTTAGCGGCAGGGGCCAACGTCCTGACTTTC. This sequence encodes CASSQALAAGANVLTF. The chain combines TRBV3-1 with TRBJ2-6; D may be TRBD2 (6 bases). Germline values: CDR1 LGHDT, CDR2 YNNKEL (reference sequence). The CDR3 loop spans 16 amino acids. V lost 1 base and J lost 4, with 11 bases in between.